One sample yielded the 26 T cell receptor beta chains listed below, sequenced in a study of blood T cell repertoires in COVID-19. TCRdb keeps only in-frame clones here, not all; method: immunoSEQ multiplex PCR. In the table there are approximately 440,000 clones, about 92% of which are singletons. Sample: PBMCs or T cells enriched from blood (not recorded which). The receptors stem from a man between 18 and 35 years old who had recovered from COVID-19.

CDR3 DNA: TGTGCCAGCAGCCCCCGACAGGGGGATTCACCCCTCCACTTT. The encoded protein is CASSPRQGDSPLHF. The gene calls are TRBV5-5 and TRBJ1-6; 9 bases are a match to TRBD1. V lost 4 bases, J lost 8 bases, and 4 bases stayed unmatched. The CDR3 is made up of 14 amino acids. CDR1 SGHKS and CDR2 YYEKEE come from the germline V gene (reference sequence).

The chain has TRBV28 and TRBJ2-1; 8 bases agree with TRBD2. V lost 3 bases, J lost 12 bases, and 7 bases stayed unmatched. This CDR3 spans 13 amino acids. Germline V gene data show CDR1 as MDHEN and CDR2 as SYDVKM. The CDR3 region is CASSFPEAGAQFF. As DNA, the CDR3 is TGTGCCAGCAGTTTCCCGGAAGCGGGAGCGCAGTTCTTC.

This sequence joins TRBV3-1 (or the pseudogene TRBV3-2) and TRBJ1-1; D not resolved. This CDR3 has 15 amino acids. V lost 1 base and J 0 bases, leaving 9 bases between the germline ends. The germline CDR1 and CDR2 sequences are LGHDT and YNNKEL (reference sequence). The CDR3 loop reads CASSQAPTLNTEAFF. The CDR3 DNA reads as TGTGCCAGCAGCCAAGCGCCGACATTGAACACTGAAGCTTTCTTT.

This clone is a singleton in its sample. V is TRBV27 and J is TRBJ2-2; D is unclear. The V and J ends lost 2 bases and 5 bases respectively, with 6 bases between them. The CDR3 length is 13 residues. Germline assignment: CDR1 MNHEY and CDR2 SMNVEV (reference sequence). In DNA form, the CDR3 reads TGTGCCAGCAGTTTAGAGGTAACCGGGGAGCTGTTTTTT. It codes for CASSLEVTGELFF.

This chain's CDR3 is CASSFQAESPLHF. In DNA form, the CDR3 reads TGTGCCAGCAGTTTCCAGGCTGAGTCACCCCTCCACTTT. The chain employs TRBV12-3 or TRBV12-4 and TRBJ1-6; D gene unclear. V was shortened by 3 bases and J by 10 bases, with 10 bases between the two germline ends. The CDR3 covers 13 residues.

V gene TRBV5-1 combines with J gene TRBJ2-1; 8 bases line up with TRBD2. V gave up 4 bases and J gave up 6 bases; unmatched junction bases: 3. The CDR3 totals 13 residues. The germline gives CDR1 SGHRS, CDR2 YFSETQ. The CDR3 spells CASSREGLNEQFF. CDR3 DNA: TGCGCCAGCAGCCGGGAGGGCCTCAATGAGCAGTTCTTC.

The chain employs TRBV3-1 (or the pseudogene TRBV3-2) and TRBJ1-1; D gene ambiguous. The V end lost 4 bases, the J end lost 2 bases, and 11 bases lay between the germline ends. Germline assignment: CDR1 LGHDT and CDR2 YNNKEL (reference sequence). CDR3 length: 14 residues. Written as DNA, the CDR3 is TGTGCCAGCAGCCGTCGTGGGAGTAACACTGAAGCTTTCTTT. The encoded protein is CASSRRGSNTEAFF.

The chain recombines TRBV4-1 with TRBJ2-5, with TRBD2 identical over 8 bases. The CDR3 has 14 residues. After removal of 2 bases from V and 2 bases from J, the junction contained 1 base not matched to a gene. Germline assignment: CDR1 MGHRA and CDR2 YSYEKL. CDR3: CASSQTSGQETQYF. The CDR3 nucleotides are TGCGCCAGCAGCCAAACTAGCGGACAAGAGACCCAGTACTTC.

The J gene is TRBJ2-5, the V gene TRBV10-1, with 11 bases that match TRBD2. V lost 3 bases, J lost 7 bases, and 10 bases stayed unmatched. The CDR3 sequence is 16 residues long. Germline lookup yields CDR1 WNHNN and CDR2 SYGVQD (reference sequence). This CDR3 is CASSEGGTSGFRTQYF. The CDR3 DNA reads TGCGCCAGCAGTGAAGGGGGGACTAGCGGCTTCCGGACCCAGTACTTC.

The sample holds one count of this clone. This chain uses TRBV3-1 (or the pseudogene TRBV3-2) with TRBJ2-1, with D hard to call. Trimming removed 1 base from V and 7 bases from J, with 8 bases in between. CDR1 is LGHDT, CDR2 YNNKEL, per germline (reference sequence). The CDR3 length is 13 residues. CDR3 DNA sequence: TGTGCCAGCAGCCAAGCAAACATGAATGAGCAGTTCTTC. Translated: CASSQANMNEQFF.

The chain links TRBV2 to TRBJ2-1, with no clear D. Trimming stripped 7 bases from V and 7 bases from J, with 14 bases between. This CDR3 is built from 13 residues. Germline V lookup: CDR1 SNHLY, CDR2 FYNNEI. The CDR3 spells CASMPALENEQFF. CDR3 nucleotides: TGTGCCAGCATGCCGGCTCTGGAGAATGAGCAGTTCTTC.

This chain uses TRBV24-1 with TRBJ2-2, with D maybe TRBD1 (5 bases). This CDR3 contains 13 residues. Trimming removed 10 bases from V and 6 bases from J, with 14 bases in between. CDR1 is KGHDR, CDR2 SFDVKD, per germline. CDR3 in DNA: TGTGCCACAAAATCAGGGTCTGCCGGGGAGCTGTTTTTT. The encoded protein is CATKSGSAGELFF.

The CDR3 DNA reads as TGTGCCAGCACAGGGACAGACCTTTTGGGCACTGAAGCTTTCTTT. Its protein is CASTGTDLLGTEAFF. The chain combines TRBV28 with TRBJ1-1; TRBD1 matches at 7 bases. The trim removed 7 bases at V and 4 bases at J, leaving 12 bases unmatched. CDR3 length: 15 amino acids. CDR1 is MDHEN and CDR2 is SYDVKM in the germline V gene.

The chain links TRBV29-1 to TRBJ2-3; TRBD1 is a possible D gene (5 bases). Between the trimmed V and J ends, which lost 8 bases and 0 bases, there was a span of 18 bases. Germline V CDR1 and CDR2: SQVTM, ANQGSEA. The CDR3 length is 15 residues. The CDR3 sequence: CSRLTDSPSTDTQYF. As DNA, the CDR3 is TGCAGCCGGTTAACCGACAGCCCCAGCACAGATACGCAGTATTTT.

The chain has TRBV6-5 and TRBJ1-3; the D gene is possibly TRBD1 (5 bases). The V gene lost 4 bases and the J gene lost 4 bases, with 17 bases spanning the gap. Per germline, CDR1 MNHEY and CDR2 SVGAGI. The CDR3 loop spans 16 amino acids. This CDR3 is CASSLGSTAGGNTIYF. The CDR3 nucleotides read TGTGCCAGCAGTTTGGGCTCGACAGCGGGCGGAAACACCATATATTTT.

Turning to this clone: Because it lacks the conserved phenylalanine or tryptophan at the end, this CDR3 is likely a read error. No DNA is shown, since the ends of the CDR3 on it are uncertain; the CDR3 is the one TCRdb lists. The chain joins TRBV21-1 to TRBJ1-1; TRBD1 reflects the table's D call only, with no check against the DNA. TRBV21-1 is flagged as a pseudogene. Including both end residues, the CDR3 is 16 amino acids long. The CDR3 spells CASSIPGQTKNTEAFL.

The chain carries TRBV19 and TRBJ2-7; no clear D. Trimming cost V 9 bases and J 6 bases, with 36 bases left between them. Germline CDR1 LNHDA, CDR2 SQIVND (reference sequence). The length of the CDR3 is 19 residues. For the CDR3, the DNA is TGTGCCAGAAGACGTGACTGTGGAGACCTTCTCAACCCCTCGGGCGAGCAGTACTTC. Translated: CARRRDCGDLLNPSGEQYF.

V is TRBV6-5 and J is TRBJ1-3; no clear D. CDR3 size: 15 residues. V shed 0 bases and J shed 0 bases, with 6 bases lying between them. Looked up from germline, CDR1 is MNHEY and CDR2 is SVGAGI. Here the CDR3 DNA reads TGTGCCAGCAGTTACTCTGGAGCCTCTGGAAACACCATATATTTT. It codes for CASSYSGASGNTIYF.

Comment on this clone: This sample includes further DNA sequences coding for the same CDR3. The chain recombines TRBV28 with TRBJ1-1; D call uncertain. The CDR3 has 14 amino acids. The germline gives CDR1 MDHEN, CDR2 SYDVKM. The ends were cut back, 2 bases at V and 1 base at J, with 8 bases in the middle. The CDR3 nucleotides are TGTGCCAGCAGTTTAACCGGGGAGAACACTGAAGCTTTCTTT. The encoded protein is CASSLTGENTEAFF.

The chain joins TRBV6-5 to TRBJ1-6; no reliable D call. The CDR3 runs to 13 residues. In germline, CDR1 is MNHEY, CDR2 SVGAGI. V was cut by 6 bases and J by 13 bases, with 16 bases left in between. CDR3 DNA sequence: TGTGCCAGCAGCATGGGCCCGATTTGGCCCCTCCACTTT. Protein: CASSMGPIWPLHF.

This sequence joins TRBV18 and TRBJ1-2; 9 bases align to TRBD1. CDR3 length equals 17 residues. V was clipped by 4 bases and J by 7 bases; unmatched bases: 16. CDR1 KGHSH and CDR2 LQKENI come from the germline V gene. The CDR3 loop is CASSLTGQGLKLGGYTF. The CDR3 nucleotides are TGTGCCAGCTCACTAACTGGACAGGGGCTTAAGCTAGGTGGCTACACCTTC.

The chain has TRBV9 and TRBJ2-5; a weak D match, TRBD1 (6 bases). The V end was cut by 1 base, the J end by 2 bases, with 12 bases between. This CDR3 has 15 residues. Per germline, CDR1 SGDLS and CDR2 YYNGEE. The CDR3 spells CASSVNTDRQETQYF. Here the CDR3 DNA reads TGTGCCAGCAGCGTAAACACGGACAGACAAGAGACCCAGTACTTC. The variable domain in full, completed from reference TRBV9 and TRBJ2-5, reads DSGVTQTPKHLITATGQRVTLRCSPRSGDLSVYWYQQSLDQGLQFLIQYYNGEERAKGNILERFSAQQFPDLHSELNLSSLELGDSALYFCASSVNTDRQETQYFGPGTRLLVL.

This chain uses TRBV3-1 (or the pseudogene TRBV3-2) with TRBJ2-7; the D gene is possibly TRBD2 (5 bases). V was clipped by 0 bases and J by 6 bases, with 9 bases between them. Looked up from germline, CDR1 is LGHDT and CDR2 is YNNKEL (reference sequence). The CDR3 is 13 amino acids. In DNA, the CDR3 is TGTGCCAGCAGCCAAGAAAAGCGGCCCGAGCAGTACTTC. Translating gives CASSQEKRPEQYF.

CDR3 coding DNA: TGTGCCAGCTCCCCCGGGTTCATAGCTTTCTTT. Residues: CASSPGFIAFF. The V gene is TRBV28, the J gene TRBJ1-1; no firm D call. Germline V gene sequence: CDR1 MDHEN, CDR2 SYDVKM. The CDR3 has 11 amino acids. The ends were cut back, 8 bases at V and 10 bases at J, with 14 bases in the middle.

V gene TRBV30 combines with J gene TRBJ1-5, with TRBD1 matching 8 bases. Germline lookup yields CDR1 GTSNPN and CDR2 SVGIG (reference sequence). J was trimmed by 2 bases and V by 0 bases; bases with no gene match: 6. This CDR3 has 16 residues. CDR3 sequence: CAWSVQGAARNQPQHF. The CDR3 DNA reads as TGTGCCTGGAGTGTCCAGGGGGCCGCGCGCAATCAGCCCCAGCATTTT.

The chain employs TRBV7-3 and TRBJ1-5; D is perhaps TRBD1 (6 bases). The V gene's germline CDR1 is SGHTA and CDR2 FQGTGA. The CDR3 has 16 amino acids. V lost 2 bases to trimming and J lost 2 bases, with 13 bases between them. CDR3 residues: CASSLWHRVCNQPQHF. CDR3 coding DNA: TGTGCCAGCAGCTTATGGCACAGGGTATGCAATCAGCCCCAGCATTTT.